This T cell receptor beta chain was captured in a study of beta chain features in type 1 diabetes. Study-level results: Shortening of TCRB CDR3s, moderate but significant, appeared in all four CD4+ subsets of Type 1 diabetes patients. Fewer junction insertions and more nucleotide deletions appeared in type 1 diabetes patients.

Expressed TCRB transcripts were sequenced, since all the RNA that had been isolated was reverse transcribed. About 3.57 million reads, on average, came from each naive, central memory and regulatory T cell sample. Sequencing was performed with immunoSEQ multiplex PCR; in TCRdb, only in-frame clones are kept and a portion is missing. This sample has about 250,000 clones, with 9.5% to 13% found just once. Germline CDR1 SGHRS, CDR2 YFSETQ. This CDR3 contains 14 residues. V was shortened by 5 bases and J by 2 bases, with 13 bases between the two germline ends. In regard to this clone: Its antigen remains unidentified.

Sequencing input: naive CD4+ T cells from blood. The chain has TRBV5-1 and TRBJ2-5; the D gene is possibly TRBD1 (6 bases). The origin of this receptor is a man under 40 with type 1 diabetes. The CDR3 loop is CASRSGQPQETQYF. For the CDR3, the DNA is TGCGCCAGCAGAAGCGGACAGCCTCAAGAGACCCAGTACTTC. Together with reference TRBV5-1 and TRBJ2-5, the CDR3 gives the full variable domain: KAGVTQTPRYLIKTRGQQVTLSCSPISGHRSVSWYQQTPGQGLQFLFEYFSETQRNKGNFPGRFSGRQFSNSRSEMNVSTLELGDSALYLCASRSGQPQETQYFGPGTRLLVL.